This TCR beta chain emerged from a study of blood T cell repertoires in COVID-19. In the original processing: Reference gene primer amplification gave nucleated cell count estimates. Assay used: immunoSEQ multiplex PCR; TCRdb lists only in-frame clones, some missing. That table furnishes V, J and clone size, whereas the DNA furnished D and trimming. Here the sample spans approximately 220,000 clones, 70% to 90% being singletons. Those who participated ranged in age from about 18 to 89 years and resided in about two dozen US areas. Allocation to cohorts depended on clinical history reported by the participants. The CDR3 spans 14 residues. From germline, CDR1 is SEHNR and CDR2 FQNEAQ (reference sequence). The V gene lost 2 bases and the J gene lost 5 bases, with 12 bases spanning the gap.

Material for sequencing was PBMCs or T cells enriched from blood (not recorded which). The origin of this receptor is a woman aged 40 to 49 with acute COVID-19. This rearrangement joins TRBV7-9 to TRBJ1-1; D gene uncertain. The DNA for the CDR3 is TGTGCCAGCAGCTTAATAGAGAGGAGGACTGAAGCTTTCTTT. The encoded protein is CASSLIERRTEAFF.